A single sample gave rise to the 14 T cell receptor beta chains below, sequenced in a study of T cell repertoires in cytomegalovirus infection. Their cognate antigens are unknown. Via MiXCR, TCRdb re-called the reads, giving one row per CDR3 protein. The data contain 100,000 to 150,000 distinct CDR3 sequences, 32% of them singletons. The sequences come from CD8+ T cells from cultured PBMCs, collected from culture after CMV antigen stimulation. The receptors originated from a human donor in good health (CMV status not recorded). Some clones in this sample may be carry-over from other donors' samples.

This clonotype was counted many times. The chain recombines TRBV5-1 with TRBJ1-1; the D is unclear. CDR1 is SGHRS and CDR2 is YFSETQ in the germline V gene. CDR3 size: 15 residues. V lost 0 bases, J lost 7 bases, and 16 bases lay in between. Written as DNA, the CDR3 is TGCGCCAGCAGCTTGGTTGGGGTCGGACTTCATGAAGCTTTCTTT. Its protein is CASSLVGVGLHEAFF.

The table lists this clonotype with many counts. V is TRBV4-1 and J is TRBJ2-2; D could derive from TRBD1 or TRBD2 (5 bases each). Germline loops: CDR1 MGHRA, CDR2 YSYEKL. V lost 4 bases, J lost 0 bases, and 15 bases lay in between. The CDR3 extends over 17 amino acids. As DNA, the CDR3 is TGCGCCAGCAGCCCCACTCCGGGGCCACCGAACACCGGGGAGCTGTTTTTT. Encoded protein: CASSPTPGPPNTGELFF.

The sample holds a few counts of this clonotype. The chain uses TRBV5-1 and TRBJ1-4, with TRBD1 identical over 11 bases. V dropped 4 bases and J dropped 7; count of bases not matched to a gene: 6. The CDR3 totals 15 residues. CDR1 is SGHRS, CDR2 YFSETQ, per germline. The CDR3 loop is CASSTGQGAFEKLFF. The DNA of the CDR3 is TGCGCCAGCAGCACCGGACAGGGGGCTTTTGAAAAACTGTTTTTT. Full variable domain (missing parts from reference TRBV5-1 and TRBJ1-4): KAGVTQTPRYLIKTRGQQVTLSCSPISGHRSVSWYQQTPGQGLQFLFEYFSETQRNKGNFPGRFSGRQFSNSRSEMNVSTLELGDSALYLCASSTGQGAFEKLFFGSGTQLSVL.

This clonotype appeared a few times. The J gene is TRBJ2-3, the V gene TRBV5-6; 9 bases align to TRBD1. With V trimmed by 5 bases and J by 7 bases, 17 bases remained unmatched. CDR1 is SGHDT and CDR2 is YYEEEE in the germline V gene. The CDR3 contains 17 residues. CDR3 DNA sequence: TGTGCCAGCAGGGGGGACAGGGAGGGAGGACCCACGCATACGCAGTATTTT. Its protein is CASRGDREGGPTHTQYF.

The chain employs TRBV4-1 and TRBJ2-5; D is possibly TRBD1 or TRBD2 (5 bases each). The ends were cut back, 1 base at V and 2 bases at J, with 14 bases in the middle. Germline values: CDR1 MGHRA, CDR2 YSYEKL. This CDR3 comprises 16 residues. This CDR3 is CASSQGWGRSQETQYF. CDR3 coding DNA: TGCGCCAGCAGCCAAGGGTGGGGACGGAGTCAAGAGACCCAGTACTTC.

The rearrangement joins TRBV4-1 to TRBJ1-6; the match to TRBD1 covers 9 bases. CDR3 length equals 15 residues. V dropped 1 base and J dropped 13; count of bases not matched to a gene: 8. The germline V gene has CDR1 MGHRA and CDR2 YSYEKL. In nucleotides, the CDR3 is TGCGCCAGCAGCCAAGGGGGGACAGGGAATTACCCCCTCCACTTT. Translating gives CASSQGGTGNYPLHF.

Only a few counts were recorded for this clonotype. The chain links TRBV6-5 to TRBJ1-2; 7 bases align to TRBD1. With V trimmed by 6 bases and J by 2 bases, 12 bases remained unmatched. The CDR3 contains 16 residues. The germline V gene has CDR1 MNHEY and CDR2 SVGAGI. CDR3 in DNA: TGTGCCAGCAGCGGACTAACTGGACAGGCAAACTATGGCTACACCTTC. Protein: CASSGLTGQANYGYTF.

In this sample, this clonotype turned up a few times. In nucleotides, the CDR3 is TGCGCCAGCAGCCAAGGGCTAGGGGGAAACACCATATATTTT. Its translation is CASSQGLGGNTIYF. This chain uses TRBV4-1 with TRBJ1-3, with D unresolved. The CDR3 totals 14 residues. Trimming took off 1 base at V and 4 bases at J, with 8 bases between the two ends. Germline lookup yields CDR1 MGHRA and CDR2 YSYEKL.

As to this clonotype: One end of the junction fails to match germline, which may point to a read error. The chain recombines TRBV5-3 with TRBJ2-1; no clear D gene. TRBV5-3 is placed among ORFs of uncertain function. CDR3 length equals 16 residues. CDR3 nucleotides: TGTGCCAGCAGCTTGACCCCCACTGCGATCTTCAATGAGCAGTTCTTC. As protein: CASSLTPTAIFNEQFF.

About this clonotype itself: Since the CDR3 does not end with the conserved phenylalanine or tryptophan, this likely comes from a read error. The chain is built from TRBV28 and TRBJ1-2; tentative D call: TRBD1 (5 bases). Trimming stripped 6 bases from V and 2 bases from J, with 10 bases between. Germline V gene lookup returns CDR1 MDHEN and CDR2 SYDVKM. The CDR3 has 13 amino acids. CDR3 bases: TGTGCCAGCAGCAGACAGCAAAACTATGGCTACACCTAC. Residues: CASSRQQNYGYTY.

This clonotype was counted a few times. The V and J genes are TRBV6-2 or TRBV6-3 and TRBJ1-1; unclear D gene. Germline CDR1 is MNHEY and CDR2 is SVGEGT. This CDR3 is 12 amino acids long. The germline V and J ends were trimmed by 6 bases and 1 base, with 6 bases remaining between them. Here the CDR3 DNA reads TGTGCCAGCAGCCAAACGAACACTGAAGCTTTCTTT. This gives the protein CASSQTNTEAFF.

The rearrangement uses TRBV27 and TRBJ2-7; D gene unclear. Trimming took off 4 bases at V and 3 bases at J, with 13 bases between the two ends. This CDR3 is built from 14 residues. Germline CDR1 MNHEY, CDR2 SMNVEV (reference sequence). CDR3 residues: CASSSLWTDYEQYF. The CDR3 nucleotides read TGTGCCAGCAGTTCCCTATGGACCGACTACGAGCAGTACTTC.

This chain links TRBV12-3 or TRBV12-4 with TRBJ1-1; no definite D call. CDR3 length: 14 residues. The V and J ends lost 5 bases and 0 bases respectively, with 10 bases between them. CDR3 sequence reads: CASSPQDLNTEAFF. The DNA for the CDR3 is TGTGCCAGCAGTCCCCAGGACTTGAACACTGAAGCTTTCTTT.

The chain carries TRBV27 and TRBJ2-7; 8 nucleotides align to TRBD1. Germline lookup yields CDR1 MNHEY and CDR2 SMNVEV (reference sequence). CDR3 length: 15 residues. The trim removed 5 bases at V and 1 base at J, leaving 7 bases unmatched. Here the CDR3 reads CASSPTGQGSYEQYF. DNA for the CDR3: TGTGCCAGCAGTCCTACCGGACAGGGATCCTACGAGCAGTACTTC.